These T cell receptor beta chains were read from a single sample in a study of T cells after yellow fever vaccination. TCRdb reprocessed the 5' RACE reads with MiXCR, giving one entry per CDR3 protein. Here the sample spans about 330,000 distinct CDR3 sequences, 4.1% being singletons. This specimen consisted of PBMCs, obtained 5 days after the yellow fever booster vaccination. Receptors were obtained from a man between 18 and 35 years old who received the YFV17D yellow fever vaccine. CDR3s include the opening cysteine and the closing phenylalanine or tryptophan. A D gene is named only where the DNA matches it firmly. Size is omitted from some rows. Given values are once, few, many or a class for expanded clones.

clone_size	d_call	cdr3_length	j_call	v_call	cdr3_nt	cdr3_aa
NA	NA	13	TRBJ2-3	TRBV4-2	TGTGCCAGCAGCCCCGAGCCCTCAGATACGCAGTATTTT	CASSPEPSDTQYF
many	NA	14	TRBJ1-1	TRBV4-3	TGCGCCAGCAGCCCGATGAGGCGGAACACTGAAGCTTTCTTT	CASSPMRRNTEAFF
many	TRBD1	15	TRBJ2-5	TRBV4-2	TGTGCCAGCAGCCAATACAGGGGGGACCAAGAGACCCAGTACTTC	CASSQYRGDQETQYF
many	NA	15	TRBJ1-2	TRBV7-2	TGTGCCAGCAGCTTATCTGGCAGGGGATTGGGGGGCTACACCTTC	CASSLSGRGLGGYTF
NA	NA	14	TRBJ2-5	TRBV15	TGTGCCACCAGCTTTTTGGGGCGGGGTGAGACCCAGTACTTC	CATSFLGRGETQYF
NA	TRBD2	15	TRBJ2-3	TRBV2	TGTGCCAGCAGCCGGGAGGGACCGCGCGTCGGTACGCAGTATTTT	CASSREGPRVGTQYF
NA	NA	13	TRBJ2-5	TRBV3-1	TGTGCCAGCAGCCAAGGGCTCCCGGATCTCCAGTACTTC	CASSQGLPDLQYF
few	NA	15	TRBJ1-5	TRBV27	TGTGCCAGCAGGCAGGGTAGGGGCAGCAATCAGCCCCAGCATTTT	CASRQGRGSNQPQHF
NA	TRBD2	17	TRBJ2-1	TRBV18	TGTGCCAGCTCACCCTGGACTAGCGGGGAGTCCTACAATGAGCAGTTCTTC	CASSPWTSGESYNEQFF
NA	NA	12	TRBJ1-1	TRBV3-1	TGTGCCAGCAGCCACGCCGGGGCTGAAGCTTTCTTT	CASSHAGAEAFF
few	NA	18	TRBJ1-1	TRBV7-2	TGTGCCAGCACCAAGGGTCGGGTTAGGTTTTTGAGGAACACTGAAGCTTTCTTT	CASTKGRVRFLRNTEAFF
NA	NA	14	TRBJ2-3	TRBV20-1	TGCAGTGCTAGCGGCGGGGGGACAGGGAATACGCAGTATTTT	CSASGGGTGNTQYF
few	NA	15	TRBJ1-5	TRBV20-1	TGCAGTGCTAGAAACCCAGGGAATAGCAATCAGCCCCAGCATTTT	CSARNPGNSNQPQHF
few	TRBD2	18	TRBJ2-6	TRBV2	TGTGCCAGCAGCGAAACTAGCGGGGGGTACTCTGGGGCCAACGTCCTGACTTTC	CASSETSGGYSGANVLTF
NA	NA	14	TRBJ2-3	TRBV24-1	TGTGCCACCAGTCCTACGACAGGCACAGATACGCAGTATTTT	CATSPTTGTDTQYF
few	NA	15	TRBJ2-7	TRBV15	TGTGCCACCAGCAGAGATCGGGGGCTTGGCTACGAGCAGTACTTC	CATSRDRGLGYEQYF
NA	NA	17	TRBJ2-5	TRBV7-2	TGTGCCAGCAGCCTAAGCCTGGGGGGCGCCGCTGGAGAGACCCAGTACTTC	CASSLSLGGAAGETQYF
few	TRBD2	14	TRBJ2-1	TRBV6-2/TRBV6-3	TGTGCCAGCAGAAGCGGGGGGGCCCGGAATGAGCAGTTCTTC	CASRSGGARNEQFF
few	TRBD2	15	TRBJ2-1	TRBV12-3/TRBV12-4	TGTGCCAGCAGTTTGGTCCAGCGGGGGGGAGGTGAGCAGTTCTTC	CASSLVQRGGGEQFF
NA	NA	13	TRBJ2-1	TRBV9	TGTGCCAGCAGCGTAGCCGGGACCAATGAGCAGTTCTTC	CASSVAGTNEQFF
NA	TRBD2	16	TRBJ2-7	TRBV5-4	TGTGCCAGCAGCTTGTCCAGCGGGGGGACTACCTACGAGCAGTACTTC	CASSLSSGGTTYEQYF
many	NA	13	TRBJ2-3	TRBV7-9	TGTGCCAGCAGCTTAGAGGCTCGAGATACGCAGTATTTT	CASSLEARDTQYF
few	NA	14	TRBJ2-5	TRBV7-9	TGTGCCAGCAGCTTGGACAAGTACCAAGAGACCCAGTACTTC	CASSLDKYQETQYF
many	NA	13	TRBJ2-7	TRBV5-1	TGCGCCAGCAGCTTGGATCAGGTCTACGAGCAGTACTTC	CASSLDQVYEQYF
few	NA	13	TRBJ2-3	TRBV24-1	TGTGCCACCAGGGACAGTTCCACAGATACGCAGTATTTT	CATRDSSTDTQYF
few	NA	15	TRBJ2-4	TRBV7-8	TGTGCCAGCAGTTTGGGGCCCGCGGCCAAAAACATTCAGTACTTC	CASSLGPAAKNIQYF
few	NA	14	TRBJ2-5	TRBV10-3	TGTGCCATCAGTGCAGGGGACGGCCAAGAGACCCAGTACTTC	CAISAGDGQETQYF
NA	NA	14	TRBJ1-2	TRBV5-5	TGTGCCAGCAGCTTGGTACGGGGAAACTATGGCTACACCTTC	CASSLVRGNYGYTF